The 25 T cell receptor beta chains listed next were all sequenced from one sample in a study of blood T cells in healthy people across ages. A sample-barcoded 5' primer and a J-beta primer mix were used in a second PCR of about 7 to 12 cycles. In TCRdb, the 5' RACE reads were re-called with MiXCR into one record per CDR3 protein. The repertoire holds 1.5 million to 2 million distinct CDR3 sequences, with roughly 30% as singletons. Sequencing input: blood. Receptors were obtained from a woman aged 30 to 39 in good health.

The rearrangement links TRBV2 to TRBJ1-6; 8 nucleotides align to TRBD1. CDR1 and CDR2 (germline): SNHLY, FYNNEI. Unmatched junction bases numbered 6, after V lost 6 bases and J lost 8 bases. The CDR3 runs to 14 residues. The DNA for the CDR3 is TGTGCCAGCAGGAACGACAGGGGTCATTCACCCCTCCACTTT. This codes for CASRNDRGHSPLHF.

This chain connects TRBV6-1 to TRBJ1-2; D gene uncertain. CDR1 and CDR2 from the germline V gene are MNHNS and SASEGT. The germline V and J ends were trimmed by 2 bases and 6 bases, with 7 bases remaining between them. The CDR3 has 12 amino acids. The CDR3 DNA sequence: TGTGCCAGCAGTGAAATAGGAGATGGCTACACCTTC. This gives the protein CASSEIGDGYTF.

This clonotype was observed a few times. The chain couples TRBV5-1 to TRBJ2-3; 16 bases line up with TRBD2. This CDR3 is 18 amino acids long. The germline V gene encodes CDR1 SGHRS and CDR2 YFSETQ. J was trimmed by 2 bases and V by 4 bases; bases with no gene match: 7. Here the CDR3 reads CASSLPGLAGGYTDTQYF. The CDR3 nucleotides are TGCGCCAGCAGCCTGCCGGGACTAGCGGGGGGGTACACAGATACGCAGTATTTT.

The V and J genes are TRBV28 and TRBJ2-3; D gene uncertain. Trimming stripped 7 bases from V and 7 bases from J, with 18 bases between. Germline V gene data show CDR1 as MDHEN and CDR2 as SYDVKM. The length of the CDR3 is 14 residues. CDR3 sequence (DNA): TGTGCCAGCAAGGTGTTAGGTCCCACGAATACGCAGTATTTT. Residues: CASKVLGPTNTQYF.

This clonotype was seen many times. This sequence may be a read error, since a much larger clone differs from it by one base. The chain employs TRBV2 and TRBJ2-5, with no clear D. The CDR3 spans 11 residues. Germline lookup yields CDR1 SNHLY and CDR2 FYNNEI. V shed 7 bases and J shed 0 bases, with 3 bases lying between them. CDR3 protein: CASTYQETQYF. CDR3 coding DNA: TGTGCCAGCACCTACCAAGAGACCCAGTACTTC.

This clonotype was detected only a few times. This rearrangement joins TRBV12-5 to TRBJ1-1; 8 positions agree with TRBD1. CDR1 is LGHNT, CDR2 FRNRAP, per germline. The junction had 11 bases not matched to a gene; V was cut back by 7 bases and J by 4 bases. The CDR3 sequence is 15 residues long. The CDR3 DNA reads TGTGCTAGTGCCCCAATACAGGGGGTGGTCACTGAAGCTTTCTTT. Translation gives CASAPIQGVVTEAFF. Full variable domain (missing parts from reference TRBV12-5 and TRBJ1-1): DARVTQTPRHKVTEMGQEVTMRCQPILGHNTVFWYRQTMMQGLELLAYFRNRAPLDDSGMPKDRFSAEMPDATLATLKIQPSEPRDSAVYFCASAPIQGVVTEAFFGQGTRLTVV.

The chain combines TRBV7-6 with TRBJ2-1; 10 nucleotides agree with TRBD2. Germline V gene sequence: CDR1 SGHVS, CDR2 FNYEAQ. This CDR3 has 20 residues. Trimming at V came to 3 bases and at J to 0 bases, leaving 14 bases not matched to a gene. The DNA for the CDR3 is TGTGCCAGCAGCTTGCCCCCAGCGGGGGGGAATCTTTACTCCTACAATGAGCAGTTCTTC. Protein product: CASSLPPAGGNLYSYNEQFF. The variable domain in full, completed from reference TRBV7-6 and TRBJ2-1, reads GAGVSQSPRYKVTKRGQDVALRCDPISGHVSLYWYRQALGQGPEFLTYFNYEAQQDKSGLPNDRFSAERPEGSISTLTIQRTEQRDSAMYRCASSLPPAGGNLYSYNEQFFGPGTRLTVL.

The genes are TRBV6-2 or TRBV6-3 and TRBJ2-3; 9 bases line up with TRBD2. Germline CDR1 and CDR2: MNHEY and SVGEGT. Germline trimming cut 6 bases from V and 5 bases from J; bases unmatched to any gene: 12. The CDR3 spans 16 residues. The DNA for the CDR3 is TGTGCCAGCAGCCCCGGTAAAGCGGGAGGACAAGATACGCAGTATTTT. The encoded protein is CASSPGKAGGQDTQYF.

The rearrangement links TRBV7-6 to TRBJ2-1; D might be TRBD2 (7 bases). Trimming shortened V by 0 bases and J by 0 bases, and 21 bases separated the two germline ends. Germline lookup yields CDR1 SGHVS and CDR2 FNYEAQ. This CDR3 has 20 amino acids. The CDR3 loop reads CASSLALGGDILSSYNEQFF. The DNA for the CDR3 is TGTGCCAGCAGCTTAGCCCTAGGGGGGGACATTTTGAGCTCCTACAATGAGCAGTTCTTC.

This clonotype came up many times. The CDR3 region is CASSLWGSEQYF. The CDR3 DNA sequence: TGTGCCAGCAGTTTATGGGGGTCCGAGCAGTACTTC. The chain links TRBV27 to TRBJ2-7; perhaps D is TRBD1 or TRBD2 (5 bases each). V lost 1 base, J lost 6 bases, and 7 bases lay in between. The CDR3 is made up of 12 amino acids. Germline CDR1 MNHEY, CDR2 SMNVEV (reference sequence).

There are many counts of this clonotype. This chain links TRBV6-5 with TRBJ1-5; unclear D gene. The CDR3 is 13 amino acids. The V end lost 6 bases, the J end lost 4 bases, and 10 bases lay between the germline ends. Germline V gene data show CDR1 as MNHEY and CDR2 as SVGAGI. The DNA of the CDR3 is TGTGCCAGCAGAAGGACGGTTAATCAGCCCCAGCATTTT. Encoded protein: CASRRTVNQPQHF.

The chain is built from TRBV29-1 and TRBJ2-7; 8 bases match TRBD1. The CDR3 has 12 residues. From germline, CDR1 is SQVTM and CDR2 ANQGSEA. Trimming at V came to 5 bases and at J to 1 base, leaving 1 base not matched to a gene. CDR3 in DNA: TGCAGCGTTAGGGACAGGTCCTACGAGCAGTACTTC. It is translated as CSVRDRSYEQYF.

The chain recombines TRBV7-2 with TRBJ1-5; D possibly corresponds to TRBD1 (6 bases). The CDR3 sequence is 15 residues long. Trimming removed 7 bases from V and 0 bases from J, with 13 bases in between. Germline lookup yields CDR1 SGHTA and CDR2 FQGNSA. CDR3 sequence (DNA): TGTGCCAGCACTCCTTGGACAGATAGCAATCAGCCCCAGCATTTT. Amino acid sequence: CASTPWTDSNQPQHF. Combining the CDR3 with reference TRBV7-2 and TRBJ1-5 gives the whole variable domain GAGVSQSPSNKVTEKGKDVELRCDPISGHTALYWYRQSLGQGLEFLIYFQGNSAPDKSGLPSDRFSAERTGGSVSTLTIQRTQQEDSAVYLCASTPWTDSNQPQHFGDGTRLSIL.

This clonotype has just a few counts. This chain joins TRBV6-6 and TRBJ2-3; 10 nucleotides align to TRBD2. V gave up 2 bases and J gave up 4 bases; unmatched junction bases: 6. CDR1 MNHNY and CDR2 SVGAGI come from the germline V gene (reference sequence). The CDR3 sequence is 16 residues long. CDR3 region: CASSYSSGRLADTQYF. CDR3 DNA: TGTGCCAGCAGTTACAGTAGCGGGAGGCTCGCAGATACGCAGTATTTT.

This clonotype was seen many times. The rearrangement joins TRBV29-1 to TRBJ2-3, with 8 bases identical to TRBD1. V lost 2 bases to trimming and J lost 1 base; unmatched junction nucleotides: 5. This CDR3 contains 15 residues. CDR1 and CDR2 from the germline V gene are SQVTM and ANQGSEA. The CDR3 region is CSVEPPDRGTDTQYF. In DNA form, the CDR3 reads TGCAGCGTTGAACCCCCGGACAGGGGCACAGATACGCAGTATTTT.

This clonotype was counted between two and nine times. The rearrangement uses TRBV28 and TRBJ2-1; D is perhaps TRBD2 (6 bases). The CDR3 is 17 residues long. Germline assignment: CDR1 MDHEN and CDR2 SYDVKM. V was clipped by 5 bases and J by 0 bases, with 17 bases between them. This CDR3 is CASSAQPGGSSYNEQFF. The CDR3 region has the DNA TGTGCCAGCAGTGCCCAGCCCGGAGGGAGCTCCTACAATGAGCAGTTCTTC.

This clonotype was found a few times. The chain links TRBV5-1 to TRBJ2-7, with 8 nucleotides matching TRBD2. CDR1 and CDR2 (germline): SGHRS, YFSETQ. The CDR3 is 16 residues long. Trimming took 4 bases from V and 7 from J; bases not matched to a gene: 16. The CDR3 sequence: CASSPGTGGPQREQYF. In DNA, the CDR3 is TGCGCCAGCAGCCCCGGAACGGGGGGGCCCCAAAGAGAGCAGTACTTC.

This clonotype has just a few counts. The chain links TRBV4-1 to TRBJ2-3; D perhaps matches TRBD1 (5 bases). V lost 4 bases and J 2 bases, leaving 19 bases between the germline ends. The CDR3 has 17 amino acids. The V gene's germline CDR1 is MGHRA and CDR2 YSYEKL. CDR3 coding DNA: TGCGCCAGCAGCCTTCGTATGGGGCGCATTTTCACAGATACGCAGTATTTT. As protein: CASSLRMGRIFTDTQYF.

This clonotype was found many times. CDR3 sequence reads: CASSLDTEGGEQYF. CDR3 DNA sequence: TGCGCCAGCAGCTTGGATACGGAGGGGGGCGAGCAGTACTTC. The rearrangement joins TRBV5-1 to TRBJ2-7; the D call may be TRBD1 or TRBD2 (6 bases each). The length of the CDR3 is 14 residues. Trimming left V 0 bases short and J 6 bases short, with 13 bases between. Looked up from germline, CDR1 is SGHRS and CDR2 is YFSETQ.

The sample holds many counts of this clonotype. The chain has TRBV9 and TRBJ1-2, with a tentative D call TRBD1 (5 bases). Germline V gives CDR1 SGDLS, CDR2 YYNGEE. The CDR3 sequence is 13 residues long. Trimming left V 5 bases short and J 4 bases short, with 12 bases between. As DNA, the CDR3 is TGTGCCAGCAGTGACGGGACGGTCTATGGCTACACCTTC. Translating gives CASSDGTVYGYTF.

V and J are TRBV3-1 and TRBJ2-4, with 7 bases aligning to TRBD1. This CDR3 contains 13 residues. Germline V gene data show CDR1 as LGHDT and CDR2 as YNNKEL (reference sequence). With 2 bases clipped from V and 7 bases from J, the junction kept 2 bases outside the gene matches. CDR3 DNA: TGTGCCAGCAGCCAACGGGACAGCAACATTCAGTACTTC. This codes for CASSQRDSNIQYF.

The gene calls are TRBV11-2 and TRBJ2-1; 7 nucleotides align to TRBD2. V shed 1 base, J shed 7 bases, and the junction held 13 bases outside the gene matches. Germline V lookup: CDR1 SGHAT, CDR2 FQNNGV. The CDR3 has 17 amino acids. This chain's CDR3 is CASSLVSWGGSGNEQFF. The CDR3 nucleotides are TGTGCCAGCAGCTTAGTGTCGTGGGGCGGGAGCGGGAATGAGCAGTTCTTC.

There are many counts of this clonotype. The V and J genes are TRBV5-1 and TRBJ1-2; no firm D call. V shed 0 bases and J shed 8 bases, with 11 bases lying between them. This CDR3 is 13 amino acids long. Germline V gene sequence: CDR1 SGHRS, CDR2 YFSETQ. As DNA, the CDR3 is TGCGCCAGCAGCTTGGACGGCACCCGAGGCTACACCTTC. Translating it yields CASSLDGTRGYTF.

The genes are TRBV2 and TRBJ2-5; 7 nucleotides line up with TRBD1. The CDR3 has 17 amino acids. Germline assignment: CDR1 SNHLY and CDR2 FYNNEI. V gave up 6 bases and J gave up 5 bases; unmatched junction bases: 18. The CDR3: CASRDYLANRGRETQYF. In nucleotides, the CDR3 is TGTGCCAGCAGGGATTACCTGGCTAACAGGGGAAGGGAGACCCAGTACTTC.

Points on this clonotype: This may come from a read error, since a much larger clone is one base off. V usage is TRBV20-1 and J usage is TRBJ2-5; possible D gene TRBD2, 6 bases. V was cut by 2 bases and J by 12 bases, with 19 bases left in between. Germline V lookup: CDR1 DFQATT, CDR2 SNEGSKA (reference sequence). This CDR3 has 13 amino acids. In DNA form, the CDR3 reads TGCAGTGCTAGATCTAGCGATGACAATGAGGAGTACTTC. This codes for CSARSSDDNEEYF.